Included here is one T cell receptor (beta chain) sequence, with context. Its cognate antigen is unknown. The CDR3 is 14 residues long. Germline assignment: CDR1 SGHAT and CDR2 FQNNGV. V gave up 5 bases and J gave up 6 bases, with 15 bases separating them. The record originates from a study of radiotherapy plus CTLA-4 blockade in lung cancer. Looking at the study overall: In approximately 17% of patients, objective responses were seen; 30% to 35% had disease control. General observations from the study: Among blood TCR repertoires after radiotherapy plus ipilimumab, tumor-derived clones expanded.

Ipilimumab-mediated CTLA-4 blockade plus focal radiation was given to patients having chemo-refractory metastatic non-small-cell lung cancer. The method was immunoSEQ multiplex PCR; TCRdb's version includes in-frame clones alone and lacks a portion of them. This table has tens of thousands of clones, around 66% appearing once. This chain joins TRBV11-2 and TRBJ2-3, with D unresolved. Specimen: peripheral blood, collected from a patient treated with radiotherapy plus ipilimumab. The sequence was collected from a human donor with non-small cell lung cancer who had stable disease on radiotherapy plus ipilimumab. In nucleotides, the CDR3 is TGTGCCAGCAGCCGCAGCCACCTCCCCGATACGCAGTATTTT. Amino acid sequence: CASSRSHLPDTQYF.